This TCR beta chain derives from a study of regulatory T cells in long-lasting Graves disease. Both iRepertoire HTBI primers and Arm-PCR of CDR3 regions were used to build the TCR beta libraries. TCRdb re-called the multiplex PCR reads with MiXCR, one entry per CDR3 protein. The table has around 340,000 distinct CDR3 sequences, around 20% seen once. The CDR3 loop spans 16 amino acids. CDR1 is LGHNA, CDR2 YSLEER, per germline. V was pared by 1 base and J by 1 base, with 13 bases between. Time point of the sample: persistent/refractory GD, antithyroid drugs over 5 years with positive TRAb. After RNA was extracted from PBMCs, the TCR library was made from it.

The source is a female donor with Graves disease. The chain is built from TRBV4-3 and TRBJ1-2; D possibly corresponds to TRBD1 (5 bases). The sample in question was peripheral blood mononuclear cells (PBMCs), obtained when the disease was refractory, from a patient treated with antithyroid drugs. The chain's CDR3 is CASSQADSRNNYGYTF. In DNA, the CDR3 is TGCGCCAGCAGCCAAGCTGACAGCAGAAATAACTATGGCTACACCTTC.